Each of the 3 T cell receptor beta chains below was sequenced from the same sample in a study of T cell responses to AZD1222 COVID-19 vaccine. TCRdb keeps only in-frame clones here, not all; method: immunoSEQ multiplex PCR. Of 150,000 to 200,000 clones in the sample, roughly 90% were seen once. This specimen consisted of peripheral blood, obtained on day 0 of AZD1222 vaccination. The receptors were sampled from an adult in good health.

The chain has TRBV28 and TRBJ2-1; 9 bases are shared with TRBD2. The V and J ends lost 7 bases and 4 bases, in that order; junction bases with no gene match: 8. Germline values: CDR1 MDHEN, CDR2 SYDVKM. The CDR3 is 15 amino acids. CDR3 loop: CASKVAGEGYNEQFF. CDR3 sequence (DNA): TGTGCCAGCAAGGTAGCGGGAGAGGGGTACAATGAGCAGTTCTTC. The entire variable domain, with the rest obtained from reference TRBV28 and TRBJ2-1, is as follows: DVKVTQSSRYLVKRTGEKVFLECVQDMDHENMFWYRQDPGLGLRLIYFSYDVKMKEKGDIPEGYSVSREKKERFSLILESASTNQTSMYLCASKVAGEGYNEQFFGPGTRLTVL.

This chain connects TRBV10-3 to TRBJ1-6; D perhaps matches TRBD1 (5 bases). This CDR3 is 15 amino acids long. The V gene's germline CDR1 is ENHRY and CDR2 SYGVKD. V lost 2 bases, J lost 9 bases, and 14 bases lay in between. The CDR3 sequence is CAISEGSLRGSPLHF. The CDR3 DNA follows: TGTGCCATCAGTGAGGGGAGTCTAAGGGGTTCACCCCTCCACTTT.

This clone has only a few counts. CDR3 in amino acids: CASSQDFGSRYEQYF. As DNA, the CDR3 is TGCGCCAGCAGCCAAGATTTCGGTAGCCGCTACGAGCAGTACTTC. The chain has TRBV4-3 and TRBJ2-7, with D hard to call. V lost 0 bases to trimming and J lost 3 bases, with 12 bases between them. Germline assignment: CDR1 LGHNA and CDR2 YSLEER. This CDR3 is 15 amino acids long.